The TCR beta chain under discussion was sequenced for a study of CD8+CD57+ T cells in acquired aplastic anemia. Genomic DNA, the template, was used for profiling of the TCR beta VDJ and CDR3. One entry per CDR3 protein results from TCRdb running MiXCR on the reads. The table has 450,000 to 550,000 distinct CDR3 sequences, around 32% seen once. Patients chosen for sequencing had CD8+CD57+ cells that had expanded, as shown by flow cytometry. The V gene lost 1 base and the J gene lost 1 base, with 13 bases spanning the gap. Germline V gene data show CDR1 as LNHNV and CDR2 as YYDKDF (reference sequence). This CDR3 has 16 residues.

This chain connects TRBV15 to TRBJ1-1, with D perhaps TRBD1 (6 bases). The sequence was collected from a human donor with aplastic anemia. Sequencing was performed on sorted CD4+, CD8+, or CD8+CD57+ T cells (not recorded which) from PBMCs. Here the CDR3 reads CATSRATATGNTEAFF. The DNA of the CDR3 is TGTGCCACCAGCAGAGCTACCGCGACAGGGAACACTGAAGCTTTCTTT.